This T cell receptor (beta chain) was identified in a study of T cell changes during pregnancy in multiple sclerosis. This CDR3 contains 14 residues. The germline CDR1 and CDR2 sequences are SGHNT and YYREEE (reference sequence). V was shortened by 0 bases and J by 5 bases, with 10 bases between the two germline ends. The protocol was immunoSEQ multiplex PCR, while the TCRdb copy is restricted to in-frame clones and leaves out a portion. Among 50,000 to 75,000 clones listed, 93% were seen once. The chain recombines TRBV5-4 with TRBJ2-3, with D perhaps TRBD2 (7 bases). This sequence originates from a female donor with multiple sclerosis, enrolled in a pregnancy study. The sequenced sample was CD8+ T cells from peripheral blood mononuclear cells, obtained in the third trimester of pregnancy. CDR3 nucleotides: TGTGCCAGCAGCTTGGACAGGGAGGGAGATACGCAGTATTTT. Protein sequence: CASSLDREGDTQYF.